The 23 T cell receptor beta chains below were found in one sample sequenced in a study of OX40 agonist ivuxolimab in advanced cancers. The repertoire was sequenced with immunoSEQ multiplex PCR; TCRdb's copy has only in-frame clones and lacks some. This table has 100,000 or so clones, 90% appearing once. Source: CD4+ or CD8+ T cells sorted from blood, taken in a trial of the OX40 agonist ivuxolimab. The receptors here all came from an adult with an advanced solid tumor such as melanoma, head and neck, liver or kidney cancer.

The V gene is TRBV28, the J gene TRBJ1-1; TRBD1 is a possible D gene (5 bases). This CDR3 is built from 13 residues. Looked up from germline, CDR1 is MDHEN and CDR2 is SYDVKM. Trimming took off 7 bases at V and 3 bases at J, with 12 bases between the two ends. The CDR3 nucleotides are TGTGCCAGCACTCTACAGGCATACACTGAAGCTTTCTTT. Translated, it gives CASTLQAYTEAFF.

The count of this clone is one. J is TRBJ2-5 and V is TRBV30; 15 bases agree with TRBD2. CDR1 and CDR2 from the germline V gene are GTSNPN and SVGIG (reference sequence). V trimming: 0 bases; J trimming: 1 base; junction bases outside the gene matches: 9. This CDR3 is built from 19 residues. CDR3 region: CAWSVGLAGGRGVQETQYF. In nucleotides, the CDR3 is TGTGCCTGGAGTGTGGGACTAGCGGGAGGTCGAGGGGTCCAAGAGACCCAGTACTTC.

This chain connects TRBV18 to TRBJ2-1; the match to TRBD1 covers 7 bases. This CDR3 is built from 15 residues. CDR1 KGHSH and CDR2 LQKENI come from the germline V gene. V lost 6 bases, J lost 3 bases, and 8 bases stayed unmatched. In DNA form, the CDR3 reads TGTGCCAGCTCCTTCCGGGACAGACTCTACAATGAGCAGTTCTTC. This gives the protein CASSFRDRLYNEQFF.

The chain joins TRBV15 to TRBJ2-1; D is ambiguous. This CDR3 is 13 amino acids long. Trimming took 1 base from V and 4 from J, leaving 5 bases between them. The germline CDR1 and CDR2 sequences are LNHNV and YYDKDF (reference sequence). CDR3 amino acids: CATSRAAYNEQFF. Written as DNA, the CDR3 is TGTGCCACCAGCAGAGCGGCATACAATGAGCAGTTCTTC. The full variable domain, with the rest looked up from reference TRBV15 and TRBJ2-1, is DAMVIQNPRYQVTQFGKPVTLSCSQTLNHNVMYWYQQKSSQAPKLLFHYYDKDFNNEADTPDNFQSRRPNTSFCFLDIRSPGLGDTAMYLCATSRAAYNEQFFGPGTRLTVL.

This clone was found once. The chain recombines TRBV7-9 with TRBJ2-3; D is unresolved. CDR1 is SEHNR, CDR2 FQNEAQ, per germline (reference sequence). The V gene lost 5 bases and the J gene lost 4 bases, with 13 bases spanning the gap. The CDR3 totals 14 residues. CDR3 sequence: CASSPNAGSDTQYF. CDR3 sequence (DNA): TGTGCCAGCAGCCCGAATGCAGGTTCAGATACGCAGTATTTT.

The chain employs TRBV18 and TRBJ1-1, with D maybe TRBD1 (6 bases). The CDR3 totals 15 residues. The V end lost 3 bases, the J end lost 0 bases, and 11 bases lay between the germline ends. In germline, CDR1 is KGHSH, CDR2 LQKENI. This CDR3 reads CASSPFGTLNTEAFF. The CDR3 nucleotides are TGTGCCAGCTCACCTTTCGGGACACTGAACACTGAAGCTTTCTTT.

The J gene is TRBJ2-1, the V gene TRBV5-1, with D perhaps being TRBD1 or TRBD2 (5 bases each). The length of the CDR3 is 12 residues. Germline CDR1 is SGHRS and CDR2 is YFSETQ. V lost 0 bases and J 9 bases, leaving 7 bases between the germline ends. The CDR3 region has the DNA TGCGCCAGCAGCTTGGAGAGGGGTGAGCAGTTCTTC. Translating it yields CASSLERGEQFF.

This clone appeared a single time. V and J are TRBV6-4 and TRBJ2-1; the match to TRBD1 covers 11 bases. Looked up from germline, CDR1 is MRHNA and CDR2 is SNTAGT. The CDR3 covers 16 residues. V shed 7 bases and J 9 bases; nucleotides not matched to a gene: 14. CDR3 nucleotide sequence: TGTGCCAGCATGTTAAGATGGGACAGGGGGTACGGTGAGCAGTTCTTC. It yields the protein CASMLRWDRGYGEQFF.

The table lists this clone with a few counts. J is TRBJ2-7 and V is TRBV6-1; perhaps D is TRBD1 or TRBD2 (5 bases each). CDR3 length: 15 amino acids. Between the trimmed V and J ends, which lost 4 bases and 3 bases, there was a span of 16 bases. Germline V CDR1 and CDR2: MNHNS, SASEGT. The chain's CDR3 is CASSGLRAGNYEQYF. For the CDR3, the DNA is TGTGCCAGCAGTGGACTAAGGGCAGGGAACTACGAGCAGTACTTC.

This chain uses TRBV7-3 with TRBJ2-3, with D possibly TRBD2 on 5 matching bases. V gave up 4 bases and J gave up 4 bases, with 12 bases separating them. The CDR3 spans 14 residues. Germline V gene data show CDR1 as SGHTA and CDR2 as FQGTGA. DNA of the CDR3: TGTGCCAGCAGCTCAAAAACGGGGTCAGATACGCAGTATTTT. It codes for CASSSKTGSDTQYF.

The chain is built from TRBV11-2 and TRBJ2-1; 8 positions match TRBD2. CDR1 and CDR2 (germline): SGHAT, FQNNGV. The CDR3 is 16 residues long. The junction had 13 bases not matched to a gene; V was cut back by 5 bases and J by 7 bases. The chain's CDR3 is CASSHLGAGEWNEQFF. The CDR3 DNA reads TGTGCCAGCAGCCACCTGGGAGCGGGAGAGTGGAATGAGCAGTTCTTC.

The chain combines TRBV10-3 with TRBJ2-1; tentatively, D is TRBD1 or TRBD2 (6 bases each). Trimming stripped 6 bases from V and 0 bases from J, with 21 bases between. Germline CDR1 is ENHRY and CDR2 is SYGVKD. CDR3 length: 18 residues. The CDR3 nucleotides read TGTGCCATCAGGAAGGGGGGAAGCCGGAGCACCTCCTACAATGAGCAGTTCTTC. It encodes CAIRKGGSRSTSYNEQFF.

The CDR3 sequence is CASSIVAGPDTQYF. DNA for the CDR3: TGTGCCAGTAGTATAGTGGCAGGGCCAGATACGCAGTATTTT. This chain links TRBV19 with TRBJ2-3, with D possibly TRBD1 on 5 matching bases. Trimming pared 1 base from V and 4 bases from J, leaving 9 bases between. The CDR3 runs to 14 residues. Germline-derived CDR1 and CDR2 are LNHDA and SQIVND (reference sequence).

The sample holds one count of this clone. The chain combines TRBV18 with TRBJ2-7; TRBD1 agrees at 11 bases. Losses at the gene ends were 3 bases for V and 2 bases for J; bases not matched to a gene: 3. Germline lookup yields CDR1 KGHSH and CDR2 LQKENI. CDR3 size: 15 residues. The CDR3 loop reads CASSPGTGGTYEQYF. The CDR3 region has the DNA TGTGCCAGCTCACCGGGGACAGGGGGTACCTACGAGCAGTACTTC.

This clone was observed a single time. The chain uses TRBV28 and TRBJ1-1; TRBD1 might be the D (6 bases). CDR1 and CDR2 (germline): MDHEN, SYDVKM. The CDR3 has 14 residues. V lost 6 bases, J lost 2 bases, and 13 bases lay in between. The CDR3 DNA reads TGTGCCAGCAGGCGGGGGGGCCTCAACACTGAAGCTTTCTTT. The encoded protein is CASRRGGLNTEAFF.

This chain joins TRBV27 and TRBJ2-3; D could derive from TRBD1 or TRBD2 (5 bases each). The CDR3 is 15 amino acids. CDR1 is MNHEY and CDR2 is SMNVEV in the germline V gene (reference sequence). V was clipped by 5 bases and J by 3 bases, with 15 bases between them. CDR3 sequence reads: CASSLGGEGTDTQYF. The CDR3 DNA reads as TGTGCCAGCAGTCTTGGGGGAGAGGGGACAGATACGCAGTATTTT.

In this sample, this clone turned up once. V gene TRBV19 combines with J gene TRBJ2-5; 14 bases align to TRBD2. V lost 5 bases, J lost 5 bases, and 7 bases stayed unmatched. This CDR3 is built from 16 residues. Germline V gives CDR1 LNHDA, CDR2 SQIVND (reference sequence). The CDR3 protein is CASSAGGLAGAETQYF. DNA for the CDR3: TGTGCCAGTAGTGCCGGGGGACTAGCGGGAGCGGAGACCCAGTACTTC.

J is TRBJ2-3 and V is TRBV7-8; 8 bases fit TRBD2. This CDR3 has 15 residues. The V gene end was trimmed by 2 bases and the J gene end by 6 bases; junction bases not matched to a gene: 7. CDR1 and CDR2 from the germline V gene are SGHVS and FQNEAQ. CDR3 in amino acids: CASSLNGVAGDTQYF. CDR3 sequence (DNA): TGTGCCAGCAGCTTAAACGGGGTAGCGGGGGATACGCAGTATTTT.

This sequence joins TRBV11-2 and TRBJ2-7, with D possibly being TRBD1 (6 bases). The CDR3 has 16 residues. CDR1 is SGHAT, CDR2 FQNNGV, per germline. Trimming shortened V by 0 bases and J by 2 bases, and 14 bases separated the two germline ends. CDR3: CASSLDTGTPTYEQYF. The CDR3 nucleotides read TGTGCCAGCAGCTTAGATACCGGGACACCCACCTACGAGCAGTACTTC.

The CDR3 coding sequence is TGTGCCAGCAGCTTCGGGGACAGCTCCTACGAGCAGTACTTC. Protein sequence: CASSFGDSSYEQYF. The chain recombines TRBV7-2 with TRBJ2-7; TRBD1 aligns across 7 bases. Germline assignment: CDR1 SGHTA and CDR2 FQGNSA. The V gene end was trimmed by 3 bases and the J gene end by 0 bases; junction bases not matched to a gene: 2. The CDR3 extends over 14 amino acids.

The J gene is TRBJ2-7, the V gene TRBV5-1; 7 bases agree with TRBD2. Trimming removed 4 bases from V and 0 bases from J; junction bases left unmatched: 7. Germline lookup yields CDR1 SGHRS and CDR2 YFSETQ. The CDR3 extends over 15 amino acids. CDR3 amino acids: CASSVIAGPSYEQYF. CDR3 DNA: TGCGCCAGCAGCGTCATAGCGGGTCCCTCCTACGAGCAGTACTTC. The full variable domain, rest sourced from reference TRBV5-1 and TRBJ2-7, is KAGVTQTPRYLIKTRGQQVTLSCSPISGHRSVSWYQQTPGQGLQFLFEYFSETQRNKGNFPGRFSGRQFSNSRSEMNVSTLELGDSALYLCASSVIAGPSYEQYFGPGTRLTVT.

The V and J genes are TRBV19 and TRBJ2-1; 9 positions agree with TRBD1. CDR3 length equals 16 residues. V was pared by 3 bases and J by 5 bases, with 8 bases of the junction left unmatched. Germline V lookup: CDR1 LNHDA, CDR2 SQIVND (reference sequence). CDR3 bases: TGTGCCAGTAGTATTTTGGGGTGGGACAGGGACAATGAGCAGTTCTTC. Translating it yields CASSILGWDRDNEQFF.

The rearrangement joins TRBV9 to TRBJ2-5; D remains unclear. The length of the CDR3 is 13 residues. Germline CDR1 is SGDLS and CDR2 is YYNGEE. V was cut by 1 base and J by 2 bases, with 6 bases left in between. The CDR3 region has the DNA TGTGCCAGCAGCGTACACACGCAAGAGACCCAGTACTTC. Translated, it gives CASSVHTQETQYF. The whole variable domain, filled in from reference TRBV9 and TRBJ2-5, reads DSGVTQTPKHLITATGQRVTLRCSPRSGDLSVYWYQQSLDQGLQFLIQYYNGEERAKGNILERFSAQQFPDLHSELNLSSLELGDSALYFCASSVHTQETQYFGPGTRLLVL.